This T cell receptor beta chain was sequenced in a study of Ad26.COV2.S vaccination and SARS-CoV-2 variants. For the study at large: Administration of Ad26.COV2.S was intramuscular, either once or twice 56 days apart.

Treatment given: roughly 19 received Ad26.COV2.S at low or high dose, single or two shots; 5 received placebo; per-sample allocation not given. Material that was analyzed had been drawn on day 63 after the first vaccine or placebo injection. Overall study results and limits: Substantial breadth in spike-specific CD8+ and CD4+ T cell responses was reportedly seen after vaccination. Estimates derived from TCR breadth and depth analyses may have underestimated total T cell responses. Vaccinees showed greater spike-specific TCR breadth than placebo recipients.

Clones were read by immunoSEQ multiplex PCR, and TCRdb kept only the in-frame ones, dropping some. This table holds 400,000 to 450,000 clones, 80% to 95% found once. Trimming took 5 bases from V and 0 from J, leaving 11 bases between them. Germline V gives CDR1 LNHDA, CDR2 SQIVND (reference sequence). The CDR3 runs 16 residues. As regards this clone: Antigen specificity is unknown.

The V gene is TRBV19, the J gene TRBJ2-6, with D possibly being TRBD1 (5 bases). The sequence was collected from a person between 18 and 65 years old who received the Ad26.COV2.S COVID-19 vaccine or a placebo. The sequencing used peripheral blood, collected in a trial of Ad26.COV2.S vaccine versus placebo. The CDR3 DNA sequence: TGTGCCAGTAGTGCAGGACAACGCTCTGGGGCCAACGTCCTGACTTTC. Translating it yields CASSAGQRSGANVLTF.